The next 29 T cell receptor beta chains were all read from a single sample in a study of response to subunit inactivated influenza vaccine. TCRdb reanalysed the RT-PCR reads using MiXCR and keeps one entry per CDR3 protein. This table has approximately 680,000 distinct CDR3 sequences, around 16% appearing once. The source material was PBMCs from blood, sampled about 12 days after vaccination. Source of these receptors: a man aged 45 to 65 who received an inactivated influenza vaccine.

This clonotype appeared a few times. V is TRBV6-2 or TRBV6-3 and J is TRBJ2-1; TRBD2 matches 9 bases. CDR3 length: 15 residues. The trim removed 3 bases at V and 12 bases at J, leaving 12 bases unmatched. Germline CDR1 MNHEY, CDR2 SVGEGT. The CDR3 loop reads CASSYSGTSSVWQFF. In DNA form, the CDR3 reads TGTGCCAGCAGTTATTCCGGGACTAGCAGCGTTTGGCAGTTCTTC.

This clonotype was seen a few times. The chain employs TRBV5-1 and TRBJ2-5, with 7 bases that match TRBD1. The CDR3 has 13 amino acids. Germline-derived CDR1 and CDR2 are SGHRS and YFSETQ. The trim removed 4 bases at V and 4 bases at J, leaving 4 bases unmatched. This CDR3 reads CASSVRGPETQYF. The CDR3 DNA sequence: TGCGCCAGCAGCGTTAGGGGGCCAGAGACCCAGTACTTC.

This clonotype was seen a handful of times. The V gene is TRBV5-6, the J gene TRBJ2-7, with unresolved D. Per the germline V gene, CDR1 is SGHDT and CDR2 is YYEEEE. Trimming took off 4 bases at V and 0 bases at J, with 11 bases between the two ends. CDR3 length: 14 residues. CDR3 region: CASSVGSISYEQYF. CDR3 in DNA: TGTGCCAGCAGCGTTGGTAGCATCTCCTACGAGCAGTACTTC.

V and J are TRBV4-3 and TRBJ2-3; D is uncertain. There are 15 residues in the CDR3. V was pared by 0 bases and J by 2 bases, with 9 bases between. Germline V gene sequence: CDR1 LGHNA, CDR2 YSLEER. The CDR3 is CASSQEDSTTDTQYF. In DNA form, the CDR3 reads TGCGCCAGCAGCCAAGAGGATAGCACCACAGATACGCAGTATTTT.

The chain carries TRBV9 and TRBJ2-1, with D tentatively TRBD2 (6 bases). This CDR3 has 14 amino acids. Germline lookup yields CDR1 SGDLS and CDR2 YYNGEE. The V end was cut by 0 bases, the J end by 7 bases, with 11 bases between. The DNA of the CDR3 is TGTGCCAGCAGCGTAGACGGGGCGGGGAATGAGCAGTTCTTC. It encodes CASSVDGAGNEQFF.

This clonotype was seen a handful of times. The chain uses TRBV20-1 and TRBJ2-1; possible D gene TRBD1, 6 bases. The germline V and J ends were trimmed by 1 base and 5 bases, with 18 bases remaining between them. The CDR3 runs to 16 residues. Germline V gene data show CDR1 as DFQATT and CDR2 as SNEGSKA (reference sequence). The CDR3 sequence is CSARGNRADAHNEQFF. The CDR3, as DNA: TGCAGTGCTAGAGGAAACAGGGCCGACGCTCACAATGAGCAGTTCTTC.

This clonotype was detected only a few times. The chain employs TRBV5-1 and TRBJ2-7; 9 bases are a match to TRBD1. The CDR3 has 13 amino acids. J was trimmed by 6 bases and V by 4 bases; bases with no gene match: 5. Germline assignment: CDR1 SGHRS and CDR2 YFSETQ. The CDR3 spells CASSLGQGPEQYF. The CDR3 DNA reads TGCGCCAGCAGCCTAGGACAGGGGCCCGAGCAGTACTTC.

This clonotype turned up a few times. V and J are TRBV29-1 and TRBJ1-1; D gene ambiguous. The CDR3 is 10 amino acids. V lost 6 bases and J lost 5, with 7 bases in between. The germline CDR1 and CDR2 sequences are SQVTM and ANQGSEA. CDR3 coding DNA: TGCAGCGTAGGATTAACTGAAGCTTTCTTT. As protein: CSVGLTEAFF. Drawing the rest from reference TRBV29-1 and TRBJ1-1, the complete variable domain is SAVISQKPSRDICQRGTSLTIQCQVDSQVTMMFWYRQQPGQSLTLIATANQGSEATYESGFVIDKFPISRPNLTFSTLTVSNMSPEDSSIYLCSVGLTEAFFGQGTRLTVV.

In this sample, this clonotype turned up a few times. The chain has TRBV20-1 and TRBJ2-5; D is undetermined. V was pared by 6 bases and J by 2 bases, with 10 bases between. The CDR3 is made up of 12 amino acids. Germline V lookup: CDR1 DFQATT, CDR2 SNEGSKA (reference sequence). CDR3 nucleotide sequence: TGCAGTGCCGAACTGATACAAGAGACCCAGTACTTC. The encoded protein is CSAELIQETQYF.

The table lists this clonotype with a few counts. The chain uses TRBV24-1 and TRBJ2-3, with D unclear. The CDR3 loop spans 16 amino acids. In germline, CDR1 is KGHDR, CDR2 SFDVKD. Trimming shortened V by 1 base and J by 0 bases, and 10 bases separated the two germline ends. The CDR3 is CATSDLGEDSTDTQYF. In nucleotides, the CDR3 is TGTGCCACCAGTGATTTAGGAGAGGATAGCACAGATACGCAGTATTTT.

The V and J genes are TRBV9 and TRBJ2-6, with 8 positions matching TRBD2. This CDR3 is built from 18 residues. Germline V CDR1 and CDR2: SGDLS, YYNGEE. J lost 1 base, V lost 2 bases, and 8 bases had no gene match. The CDR3 spells CASSVRGGRWSGANVLTF. Written as DNA, the CDR3 is TGTGCCAGCAGCGTTCGGGGGGGCAGGTGGTCTGGGGCCAACGTCCTGACTTTC.

This clonotype was counted a few times. V is TRBV24-1 and J is TRBJ2-1, with 14 bases identical to TRBD2. V gave up 7 bases and J gave up 10 bases; unmatched junction bases: 8. Germline V gives CDR1 KGHDR, CDR2 SFDVKD. This CDR3 has 15 residues. CDR3 DNA: TGTGCCACCAGAACGACTAGCGGGAGGGCCGAAGAGCAGTTCTTC. Its translation is CATRTTSGRAEEQFF.

This clonotype was observed a few times. The chain is built from TRBV12-3 or TRBV12-4 and TRBJ2-5, with D perhaps matching TRBD2 (5 bases). This CDR3 has 20 residues. V was pared by 1 base and J by 0 bases, with 24 bases between. DNA for the CDR3: TGTGCCAGCAGTTTAGGAGGGTTGGACCTACCAGGTTTTTACCAAGAGACCCAGTACTTC. This gives the protein CASSLGGLDLPGFYQETQYF.

The chain couples TRBV9 to TRBJ2-1, with D maybe TRBD1 (6 bases). V was shortened by 2 bases and J by 9 bases, with 12 bases between the two germline ends. CDR3 length: 13 residues. Germline assignment: CDR1 SGDLS and CDR2 YYNGEE. The CDR3 here is CASSVEDRGEQFF. The CDR3 coding sequence is TGTGCCAGCAGCGTTGAGGACAGAGGTGAGCAGTTCTTC.

As regards this clonotype: Relative to the germline gene, one junction end is altered; a read error may explain this. The chain has TRBV5-6 and TRBJ2-7; weak D call: TRBD2 (5 bases). Looked up from germline, CDR1 is SGHDT and CDR2 is YYEEEE. The CDR3 spans 15 residues. In nucleotides, the CDR3 is TGTGCCGGCAGGTACGGCCTGACGGGGACCTACGAGCAGTACTTC. As protein: CAGRYGLTGTYEQYF.

The sample holds a few counts of this clonotype. The genes are TRBV6-1 and TRBJ2-7, with D perhaps matching TRBD1 or TRBD2 (5 bases each). V was shortened by 6 bases and J by 3 bases, with 18 bases between the two germline ends. CDR1 and CDR2 (germline): MNHNS, SASEGT. The CDR3 has 15 residues. The CDR3 bases are TGTGCCAGCAGACGGGACGGTACGGTATTCTACGAGCAGTACTTC. Its protein is CASRRDGTVFYEQYF.

This clonotype was seen a few times. This sequence joins TRBV12-3 or TRBV12-4 and TRBJ2-2, with TRBD1 identical over 9 bases. The CDR3 runs to 20 residues. With V trimmed by 2 bases and J by 6 bases, 19 bases remained unmatched. DNA of the CDR3: TGTGCCAGCAGTTTACGGCCGGGACAGGGTCGCTGGGGGTTGTCCGGGGAGCTGTTTTTT. This translates into CASSLRPGQGRWGLSGELFF.

The table lists this clonotype with many counts. The rearrangement uses TRBV29-1 and TRBJ2-7; D remains ambiguous. Trimming stripped 7 bases from V and 6 bases from J, with 13 bases between. CDR1 SQVTM and CDR2 ANQGSEA come from the germline V gene. This CDR3 region has 11 residues. The CDR3, as DNA: TGCAGCGGGCGGTCGGGTGGCGAGCAGTACTTC. Its translation: CSGRSGGEQYF.

At least ten counts were recorded for this clonotype. V and J are TRBV20-1 and TRBJ2-1; D might be TRBD2 (6 bases). Germline V CDR1 and CDR2: DFQATT, SNEGSKA (reference sequence). CDR3 length: 14 residues. Trimming shortened V by 7 bases and J by 0 bases, and 13 bases separated the two germline ends. DNA for the CDR3: TGCAGTGTTGGAATAGCGGACTCCTACAATGAGCAGTTCTTC. This encodes CSVGIADSYNEQFF.

This clonotype was observed a few times. One end of the junction is discordant with germline, which a read error may explain. The rearrangement links TRBV3-1 to TRBJ1-1; D is uncertain. The CDR3 totals 14 residues. Germline-derived CDR1 and CDR2 are LGHDT and YNNKEL (reference sequence). The CDR3, as DNA: TGTGCCAGCAGGCAAGGGTATACGGCCACTGAAGCTTTCTTT. It encodes CASRQGYTATEAFF. The entire variable domain, with the rest obtained from reference TRBV3-1 and TRBJ1-1, is as follows: DTAVSQTPKYLVTQMGNDKSIKCEQNLGHDTMYWYKQDSKKFLKIMFSYNNKELIINETVPNRFSPKSPDKAHLNLHINSLELGDSAVYFCASRQGYTATEAFFGQGTRLTVV.

This clonotype was counted only a few times. The rearrangement uses TRBV5-1 and TRBJ1-2, with a tentative D call TRBD1 (5 bases). This CDR3 comprises 15 residues. The germline CDR1 and CDR2 sequences are SGHRS and YFSETQ. Between the trimmed V and J ends, which lost 4 bases and 4 bases, there was a span of 17 bases. CDR3: CASSRNQGQPYGYTF. In DNA, the CDR3 is TGCGCCAGCAGCAGGAACCAGGGCCAGCCCTATGGCTACACCTTC.

The chain has TRBV5-1 and TRBJ2-7, with a tentative D call TRBD2 (5 bases). The CDR3 runs to 14 residues. The germline V gene has CDR1 SGHRS and CDR2 YFSETQ. The ends were cut back, 1 base at V and 7 bases at J, with 15 bases in the middle. DNA of the CDR3: TGCGCCAGCAGCTTGACTACGATGGGAGAGGAGCAGTACTTC. Amino acids: CASSLTTMGEEQYF.

The V call is TRBV10-3, the J call TRBJ2-7; D remains ambiguous. Germline V gene sequence: CDR1 ENHRY, CDR2 SYGVKD. This CDR3 is 14 amino acids long. The V and J ends lost 3 bases and 2 bases respectively, with 11 bases between them. CDR3 in amino acids: CAISDGRQTYEQYF. CDR3 DNA sequence: TGTGCCATCAGTGACGGACGCCAGACCTACGAGCAGTACTTC.

This chain uses TRBV29-1 with TRBJ2-1, with TRBD1 as a possible D gene (6 bases). V lost 8 bases, J lost 12 bases, and 23 bases lay in between. Per the germline V gene, CDR1 is SQVTM and CDR2 is ANQGSEA. This CDR3 contains 13 residues. In nucleotides, the CDR3 is TGCAGCACAGCGCGACTAACGGACAGTAGGCAGTTCTTC. Translation gives CSTARLTDSRQFF.

The chain is built from TRBV7-2 and TRBJ2-1, with 10 positions matching TRBD2. The V segment lost 6 bases and the J segment 7 bases; nucleotides outside the gene matches: 12. The CDR3 extends over 16 amino acids. The V gene's germline CDR1 is SGHTA and CDR2 FQGNSA. The CDR3 sequence: CASRDSGGGSRNEQFF. The CDR3 DNA is TGTGCCAGCAGGGACAGCGGGGGGGGGTCGAGGAATGAGCAGTTCTTC.

The chain couples TRBV7-9 to TRBJ2-3, with D perhaps TRBD1 (6 bases). The CDR3 is made up of 15 amino acids. Germline V lookup: CDR1 SEHNR, CDR2 FQNEAQ (reference sequence). V shed 6 bases and J shed 2 bases, with 15 bases lying between them. CDR3 DNA: TGTGCCAGCAGTCCTGCAGGGGCCGCCACAGATACGCAGTATTTT. Its translation: CASSPAGAATDTQYF.

J is TRBJ1-2 and V is TRBV12-3 or TRBV12-4, with unresolved D. Trimming shortened V by 3 bases and J by 8 bases, and 10 bases separated the two germline ends. The CDR3 has 12 amino acids. CDR3 nucleotides: TGTGCCAGCAGTTTTGCGGTTAACGGCTACACCTTC. The encoded protein is CASSFAVNGYTF.

The gene calls are TRBV20-1 and TRBJ2-1, with 8 bases lining up with TRBD2. The germline V gene encodes CDR1 DFQATT and CDR2 SNEGSKA (reference sequence). The junction had 8 bases not matched to a gene; V was cut back by 6 bases and J by 7 bases. The CDR3 extends over 13 amino acids. The CDR3 region has the DNA TGCAGTGCCCGAGGACTAGCCCTTAATGAGCAGTTCTTC. Translation gives CSARGLALNEQFF.

This clonotype has only a few counts. V usage is TRBV11-2 and J usage is TRBJ2-3; D remains ambiguous. This CDR3 has 13 residues. Per germline, CDR1 SGHAT and CDR2 FQNNGV. V was cut by 9 bases and J by 2 bases, with 12 bases left in between. CDR3 region: CASSQAYTDTQYF. CDR3 bases: TGTGCCAGTTCCCAGGCGTACACAGATACGCAGTATTTT.